Each of the 15 T cell receptor beta chains below was sequenced from the same sample in a study of blood T cell repertoires in COVID-19. Sequenced by immunoSEQ multiplex PCR; TCRdb stores in-frame clones only, minus some. The sample holds some 46,000 clones; around 90% are singletons and the top ten take just over 15%. The sequenced sample consisted of peripheral blood. The source is a man in his sixties with active COVID-19.

The chain carries TRBV5-1 and TRBJ1-4; 8 nucleotides line up with TRBD1. V lost 4 bases, J lost 4 bases, and 3 bases stayed unmatched. Germline V gene lookup returns CDR1 SGHRS and CDR2 YFSETQ. The CDR3 is made up of 14 amino acids. The CDR3 DNA reads as TGCGCCAGCAGCGCCGGACAGGGTAATGAAAAACTGTTTTTT. This gives the protein CASSAGQGNEKLFF. Looking up the rest from reference TRBV5-1 and TRBJ1-4 gives the full variable domain: KAGVTQTPRYLIKTRGQQVTLSCSPISGHRSVSWYQQTPGQGLQFLFEYFSETQRNKGNFPGRFSGRQFSNSRSEMNVSTLELGDSALYLCASSAGQGNEKLFFGSGTQLSVL.

The V and J genes are TRBV5-1 and TRBJ2-1, with 7 bases matching TRBD2. After removal of 4 bases from V and 6 bases from J, the junction contained 7 bases not matched to a gene. This CDR3 spans 14 amino acids. Germline lookup yields CDR1 SGHRS and CDR2 YFSETQ. The CDR3 region has the DNA TGCGCCAGCAGCCCGACTAGCATGGCCAATGAGCAGTTCTTC. It yields the protein CASSPTSMANEQFF.

In this sample, this clone turned up once. V usage is TRBV15 and J usage is TRBJ2-1, with 10 bases aligning to TRBD1. The CDR3 runs to 15 residues. The trim removed 5 bases at V and 8 bases at J, leaving 9 bases unmatched. Germline CDR1 is LNHNV and CDR2 is YYDKDF (reference sequence). In DNA, the CDR3 is TGTGCCACCAGCTTAGACAGGGGGCAGGGTCATGAGCAGTTCTTC. Its translation: CATSLDRGQGHEQFF.

The rearrangement links TRBV19 to TRBJ2-2; 11 bases agree with TRBD2. Trimming at V came to 5 bases and at J to 6 bases, leaving 8 bases not matched to a gene. CDR1 and CDR2 (germline): LNHDA, SQIVND (reference sequence). This CDR3 has 16 residues. CDR3 DNA sequence: TGTGCCAGTAGTTTCACTAGCGGGAGTCCCCCCGGGGAGCTGTTTTTT. Protein sequence: CASSFTSGSPPGELFF.

To note about this clone: One junction end disagrees with the germline gene, perhaps due to a read error. The rearrangement joins TRBV2 to TRBJ2-7, with 7 bases identical to TRBD1. The V gene's germline CDR1 is SNHLY and CDR2 FYNNEI. CDR3 length equals 19 residues. The CDR3 DNA reads as TGTGCCAGCAGTGAAGCCTCGGGTAATATGGGACAGCGGCTCTACGGGCAGTACTTC. It translates to CASSEASGNMGQRLYGQYF.

The chain employs TRBV6-4 and TRBJ1-6; D possibly corresponds to TRBD1 (5 bases). Germline V gene sequence: CDR1 MRHNA, CDR2 SNTAGT. The CDR3 loop spans 15 amino acids. V dropped 7 bases and J dropped 7 bases, with 17 bases sitting between them. CDR3 loop: CASTEDTSGNSPLHF. The DNA for the CDR3 is TGTGCCAGCACCGAGGACACGTCTGGGAATTCACCCCTCCACTTT.

This chain uses TRBV5-1 with TRBJ2-7, with a possible D match to TRBD1 (5 bases). This CDR3 is 14 amino acids long. Trimming removed 1 base at V and 3 bases at J, with 11 bases between. Per germline, CDR1 SGHRS and CDR2 YFSETQ. The CDR3 DNA follows: TGCGCCAGCAGCTTGAACAGAAGGGGCTACGAGCAGTACTTC. It yields the protein CASSLNRRGYEQYF.

The rearrangement joins TRBV19 to TRBJ2-3; 10 bases map to TRBD2. V was pared by 7 bases and J by 1 base, with 8 bases of the junction left unmatched. The CDR3 consists of 16 residues. The germline CDR1 and CDR2 sequences are LNHDA and SQIVND (reference sequence). The chain's CDR3 is CASNPSSGGGTDTQYF. The CDR3 DNA reads as TGTGCCAGTAACCCCTCAAGCGGGGGGGGCACAGATACGCAGTATTTT.

This clone was counted a single time. The V and J genes are TRBV5-4 and TRBJ2-1; the D gene is possibly TRBD2 (6 bases). The CDR3 runs to 16 residues. V lost 4 bases and J 1 base, leaving 15 bases between the germline ends. CDR1 and CDR2 from the germline V gene are SGHNT and YYREEE (reference sequence). The CDR3 DNA is TGTGCCAGCAGCCCATCTCTAGCGCAGTCCTACAATGAGCAGTTCTTC. It is translated as CASSPSLAQSYNEQFF.

The chain recombines TRBV9 with TRBJ2-3; 8 bases agree with TRBD2. CDR1 and CDR2 from the germline V gene are SGDLS and YYNGEE. V shed 0 bases, J shed 2 bases, and the junction held 5 bases outside the gene matches. This CDR3 has 16 residues. In DNA form, the CDR3 reads TGTGCCAGCAGCGTAGGAACTAGCGGATACACAGATACGCAGTATTTT. Protein product: CASSVGTSGYTDTQYF.

The CDR3 bases are TGTGCCAGCAGCATTTGGGACAGTAGCAATCAGCCCCAGCATTTT. It is translated as CASSIWDSSNQPQHF. V usage is TRBV4-2 and J usage is TRBJ1-5, with 7 bases fitting TRBD1. Germline V gene sequence: CDR1 LGHNA, CDR2 YNFKEQ. V lost 5 bases to trimming and J lost 0 bases; unmatched junction nucleotides: 4. The CDR3 has 15 amino acids.

This sequence joins TRBV29-1 and TRBJ1-1; D gene unclear. The V gene's germline CDR1 is SQVTM and CDR2 ANQGSEA. This CDR3 region has 13 residues. The germline V and J ends were trimmed by 3 bases and 4 bases, with 12 bases remaining between them. The chain's CDR3 is CSVDVAGGTEAFF. CDR3 nucleotide sequence: TGCAGCGTTGATGTGGCGGGCGGCACTGAAGCTTTCTTT.

The chain recombines TRBV7-2 with TRBJ1-5; 9 positions match TRBD1. From germline, CDR1 is SGHTA and CDR2 FQGNSA. The CDR3 length is 15 residues. With 5 bases clipped from V and 4 bases from J, the junction kept 6 bases outside the gene matches. CDR3 in amino acids: CASSTDRGENQPQHF. The CDR3 nucleotides are TGTGCCAGCAGCACCGACAGGGGGGAGAATCAGCCCCAGCATTTT.

The rearrangement uses TRBV18 and TRBJ2-6, with D possibly being TRBD1 (6 bases). This CDR3 is built from 19 residues. Germline values: CDR1 KGHSH, CDR2 LQKENI. Trimming took off 2 bases at V and 0 bases at J, with 17 bases between the two ends. The CDR3 is CASSPGTRGQISGANVLTF. The CDR3 DNA reads TGTGCCAGCTCACCAGGAACCAGGGGCCAAATCTCTGGGGCCAACGTCCTGACTTTC.

The chain uses TRBV15 and TRBJ1-5, with 7 bases aligning to TRBD1. Germline CDR1 is LNHNV and CDR2 is YYDKDF (reference sequence). The CDR3 totals 17 residues. J gave up 1 base and V 0 bases, and 6 bases lay outside the gene matches. CDR3 sequence: CATSRDRGSLSNQPQHF. Here the CDR3 DNA reads TGTGCCACCAGCAGAGACAGGGGGTCGCTGAGCAATCAGCCCCAGCATTTT.